This T cell receptor beta chain was documented in a study of CD8+CD57+ T cells in acquired aplastic anemia. Study-wide background: Quantities of DNA derived from sorted CD4+ and CD8+ cells averaged around 3.2 ug. Study results and caveats: Patients and controls turned out to have twenty-nine CD8+ CDR3 sequences in common.

Patients selected for sequencing had displayed CD8+CD57+ cell expansion by flow cytometry. CDR1 is SNHLY and CDR2 is FYNNEI in the germline V gene. This CDR3 has 12 residues. Trimming pared 1 base from V and 9 bases from J, leaving 7 bases between. Turning to this clonotype: Its antigen remains unidentified. This CDR3 is missing its conserved last phenylalanine or tryptophan, likely due to a read error.

Genomic DNA, the template, was used for profiling of the TCR beta VDJ and CDR3. A single record per CDR3 protein comes from TCRdb applying MiXCR to the reads. The data hold approximately 98,000 distinct CDR3 sequences, with approximately 73% observed a single time. The receptor was isolated from a human donor with aplastic anemia. This sequence joins TRBV2 and TRBJ1-5; D remains unclear. Sequencing was done on a sample of sorted CD4+, CD8+, or CD8+CD57+ T cells (not recorded which) from PBMCs. CDR3 residues: CASSEGGWPQHL. CDR3 DNA: TGTGCCAGCAGTGAAGGGGGATGGCCCCAGCATCTT.